This T cell receptor beta chain is from a study of blood T cell repertoires in COVID-19. The sample holds one count of this clone. V lost 2 bases to trimming and J lost 5 bases; unmatched junction nucleotides: 15. CDR1 LGHNA and CDR2 YNFKEQ come from the germline V gene. This CDR3 comprises 19 residues. Per the study methods: Reference gene primer amplification in the assay estimated nucleated cell counts. The assay was immunoSEQ multiplex PCR, and TCRdb's table has in-frame clones only and misses some. The V and J calls and clone size are taken from that table; D and trimming were inferred from the DNA. The repertoire consists of 300,000 or so clones, with around 92% occurring once and the leading ten covering under 8%.

This receptor was identified in a man aged 18 to 30 who had recovered from COVID-19. Input material: peripheral blood. The chain is built from TRBV4-2 and TRBJ2-5, with TRBD2 identical over 12 bases. CDR3 sequence (DNA): TGTGCCAGCAGCCAAAAAGGACCTAGCGGGAGGGCCTGCAGGGAGACCCAGTACTTC. Translation gives CASSQKGPSGRACRETQYF.